This is a list of T cell receptor beta chains from one sample in a study of T cell repertoires in cytomegalovirus infection. These receptors are not linked to any known antigen. TCRdb fed the reads into MiXCR, producing one record per CDR3 protein. The sample records approximately 1,000,000 distinct CDR3 sequences, less than 35% being singletons. Sequencing used cultured CD8+ T cells from PBMCs, obtained from culture after CMV antigen stimulation. The receptors here all came from a human donor in good health (CMV status not recorded). Some clones in this sample may be carry-over from other donors' samples. The CDR3 runs from the conserved cysteine through the conserved F or W. A D gene is named only where the DNA matches it firmly. Size values are once, few and many counts, or a class for expanded clones, and some rows have none.

abundance: few; v_gene: TRBV27; d_gene: -; len: 14; j_gene: TRBJ2-2; CDR3aa: CVSGGGRNTGELFF; CDR3nt: TGTGTATCGGGCGGGGGCCGGAACACCGGGGAGCTGTTTTTT
abundance: -; v_gene: TRBV6-6; d_gene: TRBD2; len: 17; j_gene: TRBJ2-3; CDR3aa: CASSYPARGAATDTQYF; CDR3nt: TGTGCCAGCAGTTACCCGGCGCGGGGGGCCGCCACAGATACGCAGTATTTT
abundance: -; v_gene: TRBV6-2/TRBV6-3; d_gene: -; len: 14; j_gene: TRBJ2-2; CDR3aa: CASSSRGYTGELFF; CDR3nt: TGTGCCAGCAGTTCCAGGGGCTACACCGGGGAGCTGTTTTTT
abundance: -; v_gene: TRBV27; d_gene: -; len: 15; j_gene: TRBJ1-6; CDR3aa: CASTLVGGYNSPLHF; CDR3nt: TGTGCCAGCACCCTTGTTGGCGGTTATAATTCACCCCTCCACTTT
abundance: many; v_gene: TRBV7-9; d_gene: -; len: 12; j_gene: TRBJ2-5; CDR3aa: CASSLSWETQYF; CDR3nt: TGTGCCAGCAGCTTATCATGGGAGACCCAGTACTTC
abundance: few; v_gene: TRBV7-2; d_gene: -; len: 16; j_gene: TRBJ1-5; CDR3aa: CASSPVSRGGYQPQHF; CDR3nt: TGTGCCAGCAGCCCGGTGTCCAGGGGCGGTTATCAGCCCCAGCATTTT
abundance: -; v_gene: TRBV4-1; d_gene: -; len: 15; j_gene: TRBJ2-3; CDR3aa: CASSQVRFSTDTQYF; CDR3nt: TGCGCCAGCAGCCAAGTTCGCTTCTCCACAGATACGCAGTATTTT
abundance: few; v_gene: TRBV7-9; d_gene: TRBD1; len: 16; j_gene: TRBJ1-2; CDR3aa: CASSSSSAGTGVGYTF; CDR3nt: TGTGCCAGCAGCTCCTCTTCCGCTGGGACAGGGGTAGGCTACACCTTC
abundance: -; v_gene: TRBV7-6; d_gene: TRBD1; len: 16; j_gene: TRBJ2-1; CDR3aa: CASSLRGQGPGDEQFF; CDR3nt: TGTGCCAGCAGCTTAAGAGGACAGGGCCCCGGGGATGAGCAGTTCTTC
abundance: -; v_gene: TRBV6-1; d_gene: -; len: 18; j_gene: TRBJ2-4; CDR3aa: CASHRTPTLSLAKNIQYF; CDR3nt: TGTGCCAGCCATCGGACCCCGACACTAAGCTTAGCCAAAAACATTCAGTACTTC
abundance: once; v_gene: TRBV7-9; d_gene: -; len: 17; j_gene: TRBJ2-5; CDR3aa: CASSLAVVLDSQDTQYF; CDR3nt: TGTGCCAGCAGCTTAGCGGTGGTCTTGGACAGTCAAGACACCCAGTACTTC
abundance: -; v_gene: TRBV6-1; d_gene: -; len: 14; j_gene: TRBJ1-6; CDR3aa: CASSEWSYNSPLHF; CDR3nt: TGTGCCAGCAGTGAATGGAGCTATAATTCACCCCTCCACTTT
abundance: -; v_gene: TRBV11-2; d_gene: -; len: 14; j_gene: TRBJ2-7; CDR3aa: CASSLWDPSYEQYF; CDR3nt: TGTGCCAGCAGCTTATGGGACCCGTCCTACGAGCAGTACTTC
abundance: many; v_gene: TRBV7-9; d_gene: TRBD1; len: 15; j_gene: TRBJ2-2; CDR3aa: CASSLGDRGPGELFF; CDR3nt: TGTGCCAGCAGCTTAGGGGACAGGGGACCCGGGGAGCTGTTTTTT
abundance: -; v_gene: TRBV11-2; d_gene: -; len: 13; j_gene: TRBJ1-3; CDR3aa: CASSGSRKNTIYF; CDR3nt: TGTGCCAGCAGCGGATCGAGGAAAAACACCATATATTTT
abundance: -; v_gene: TRBV5-6; d_gene: -; len: 12; j_gene: TRBJ1-1; CDR3aa: CASSPMGQEAFF; CDR3nt: TGTGCCAGCAGCCCTATGGGGCAAGAAGCTTTCTTT
abundance: many; v_gene: TRBV7-8; d_gene: -; len: 14; j_gene: TRBJ2-5; CDR3aa: CASSSLGTQETQYF; CDR3nt: TGTGCCAGCAGCTCCCTTGGGACTCAAGAGACCCAGTACTTC
abundance: -; v_gene: TRBV9; d_gene: -; len: 13; j_gene: TRBJ2-3; CDR3aa: CASSVGGSNTQYF; CDR3nt: TGTGCCAGCAGCGTAGGGGGCAGCAACACGCAGTATTTT